A selection of T cell receptor beta chains follows, all from one sample in a study of blood T cell repertoires in COVID-19. Sequenced by immunoSEQ multiplex PCR; TCRdb stores in-frame clones only, minus some. The sample records roughly 91,000 clones, 60% to 85% being singletons. Source material: peripheral blood. These receptors originate from a man between 65 and 80 years old with acute or convalescent COVID-19. Each CDR3 is given with its conserved first and last residue. Each record gives: clone size, J gene, D gene, V gene, CDR3 DNA, CDR3 protein. The D gene is left open where the match is weak. Size is omitted from some rows. Given values are once, few, many or a class for expanded clones.

abundance: .; j_gene: TRBJ2-7; d_gene: .; v_gene: TRBV7-2; CDR3nt: TGTGCCAGCAGCCGTAGGGGAGGCAGGGCGAACTCCTACGAGCAGTACTTC; CDR3aa: CASSRRGGRANSYEQYF
abundance: once; j_gene: TRBJ1-3; d_gene: TRBD1; v_gene: TRBV28; CDR3nt: TGTGCCAGCAGACTGACAGGGGGCGGTGGAAACACCATATATTTT; CDR3aa: CASRLTGGGGNTIYF
abundance: .; j_gene: TRBJ2-5; d_gene: TRBD2; v_gene: TRBV29-1; CDR3nt: TGCAGCGTTGCGAGCGGGGGGCCGGGAGAGACCCAGTACTTC; CDR3aa: CSVASGGPGETQYF
abundance: .; j_gene: TRBJ1-2; d_gene: .; v_gene: TRBV7-9; CDR3nt: TGTGCCAGCAGCTCGACAGGAGAGGGTAACTATGGCTACACCTTC; CDR3aa: CASSSTGEGNYGYTF
abundance: .; j_gene: TRBJ1-1; d_gene: TRBD1; v_gene: TRBV4-1; CDR3nt: TGCGCCAGCAGCCAAGATCGAGGGGGACAGACCTTTATGAACACTGAAGCTTTCTTT; CDR3aa: CASSQDRGGQTFMNTEAFF
abundance: .; j_gene: TRBJ2-3; d_gene: .; v_gene: TRBV24-1; CDR3nt: TGTGCCACCAGTGATTCCGGGACACCTTTCACAGATACGCAGTATTTT; CDR3aa: CATSDSGTPFTDTQYF
abundance: .; j_gene: TRBJ1-2; d_gene: TRBD1; v_gene: TRBV7-9; CDR3nt: TGTGCCAGCAGCTTCCGGACAGGGAGGGGCTACACCTTC; CDR3aa: CASSFRTGRGYTF
abundance: .; j_gene: TRBJ1-5; d_gene: TRBD1; v_gene: TRBV29-1; CDR3nt: TGCAGCGTTGCCGACAGGGGGAATCAGCCCCAGCATTTT; CDR3aa: CSVADRGNQPQHF
abundance: once; j_gene: TRBJ2-1; d_gene: TRBD2; v_gene: TRBV14; CDR3nt: TGTGCCAGCAGCCAGGCGACTAGCGGGAGAATATCCTACAATGAGCAGTTCTTC; CDR3aa: CASSQATSGRISYNEQFF
abundance: .; j_gene: TRBJ2-7; d_gene: .; v_gene: TRBV19; CDR3nt: TGTGCCAGTAGGGTTTCGACAGGACCCTCCTACGAGCAGTACTTC; CDR3aa: CASRVSTGPSYEQYF
abundance: .; j_gene: TRBJ1-2; d_gene: TRBD1; v_gene: TRBV5-4; CDR3nt: TGTGCCAGCAGCCTCGACAGGGGCGGCTACACCTTC; CDR3aa: CASSLDRGGYTF
abundance: .; j_gene: TRBJ1-2; d_gene: TRBD1; v_gene: TRBV5-1; CDR3nt: TGCGCCAGCAGCTTGGTCAGCAGGGGGCTATACTATGGCTACACCTTC; CDR3aa: CASSLVSRGLYYGYTF
abundance: .; j_gene: TRBJ2-6; d_gene: TRBD2; v_gene: TRBV15; CDR3nt: TGTGCCACCGCTAGCGGGAGGGCCTCTGGGGCCAACGTCCTGACTTTC; CDR3aa: CATASGRASGANVLTF
abundance: .; j_gene: TRBJ2-7; d_gene: .; v_gene: TRBV7-2; CDR3nt: TGTGCCAGCAGCTTAAAAGGCAGGGGCGACAACTCCTACGAGCAGTACTTC; CDR3aa: CASSLKGRGDNSYEQYF
abundance: few; j_gene: TRBJ2-2; d_gene: .; v_gene: TRBV7-8; CDR3nt: TGTGCCAGCACCATAGGGGGGGCCGGGGAGCTGTTTTTT; CDR3aa: CASTIGGAGELFF
abundance: .; j_gene: TRBJ1-5; d_gene: TRBD1; v_gene: TRBV7-2; CDR3nt: TGTGCCAGCAGCAAGACAGGGTTGGGTCAGCCCCAGCATTTT; CDR3aa: CASSKTGLGQPQHF
abundance: .; j_gene: TRBJ2-2; d_gene: .; v_gene: TRBV5-1; CDR3nt: TGCGCCAGCAGCTGGGGCCGAAGCAACACCGGGGAGCTGTTTTTT; CDR3aa: CASSWGRSNTGELFF
abundance: .; j_gene: TRBJ1-6; d_gene: TRBD1; v_gene: TRBV6-2/TRBV6-3; CDR3nt: TGTGCCAGCAGCTCCTACCGGGACAGGGGTTCTTCCCTCCACTTT; CDR3aa: CASSSYRDRGSSLHF
abundance: .; j_gene: TRBJ1-2; d_gene: .; v_gene: TRBV7-9; CDR3nt: TGTGCCAGCAGCTTAGAAGCTTATGGCTACACCTTC; CDR3aa: CASSLEAYGYTF
abundance: once; j_gene: TRBJ1-1; d_gene: .; v_gene: TRBV6-5; CDR3nt: TGTGCCAGCAGGTACCAGGGCCGCTACGCTGAAGCTTTCTTT; CDR3aa: CASRYQGRYAEAFF
abundance: .; j_gene: TRBJ1-5; d_gene: TRBD1; v_gene: TRBV7-8; CDR3nt: TGTGCCAGCAGCTTAGCGTTGGCCGGACAGGGGGGCCAGCCCCAGCATTTT; CDR3aa: CASSLALAGQGGQPQHF
abundance: once; j_gene: TRBJ2-2; d_gene: .; v_gene: TRBV30; CDR3nt: TGTGCCTGGACAGGGGTGATGAACACCGGGGAGCTGTTTTTT; CDR3aa: CAWTGVMNTGELFF
abundance: .; j_gene: TRBJ1-2; d_gene: TRBD1; v_gene: TRBV6-5; CDR3nt: TGTGCCAGCAGTTCCCGACAGGGGGCAGGGGGCTACACCTTC; CDR3aa: CASSSRQGAGGYTF
abundance: .; j_gene: TRBJ2-7; d_gene: .; v_gene: TRBV15; CDR3nt: TGTGCCACCAGCAGAGATAAGGGGTGGCAGGGCTACGAGCAGTACTTC; CDR3aa: CATSRDKGWQGYEQYF
abundance: .; j_gene: TRBJ1-1; d_gene: .; v_gene: TRBV10-2; CDR3nt: TGCGCCAGCAGTGACCCTAACACTGAAGCTTTCTTT; CDR3aa: CASSDPNTEAFF
abundance: few; j_gene: TRBJ2-7; d_gene: TRBD1; v_gene: TRBV19; CDR3nt: TGTGCCAGTACTCCGGGACAGGGGAACGAGCAGTACTTC; CDR3aa: CASTPGQGNEQYF
abundance: .; j_gene: TRBJ1-1; d_gene: .; v_gene: TRBV18; CDR3nt: TGTGCCAGCTCAATTAATGTAAACACTGAAGCTTTCTTT; CDR3aa: CASSINVNTEAFF
abundance: .; j_gene: TRBJ2-2; d_gene: .; v_gene: TRBV6-1; CDR3nt: TGTGCCAGCAGTGCCCTATTGCCAGGGGGGAACGGGGAGCTGTTTTTT; CDR3aa: CASSALLPGGNGELFF
abundance: .; j_gene: TRBJ2-7; d_gene: TRBD1; v_gene: TRBV3-1/TRBV3-2; CDR3nt: TGTGCCAGCAGCCCAGACAGGGTGAGAGACGAGCAGTACTTC; CDR3aa: CASSPDRVRDEQYF
abundance: .; j_gene: TRBJ2-1; d_gene: TRBD2; v_gene: TRBV29-1; CDR3nt: TGCAGCGTGGAAACGGGACTAGCTGGCAATGAGCAGTTCTTC; CDR3aa: CSVETGLAGNEQFF
abundance: few; j_gene: TRBJ2-3; d_gene: TRBD1; v_gene: TRBV7-8; CDR3nt: TGTGCCAGCAGCTTAAGGGGGACAGGGGGAGCAGATACGCAGTATTTT; CDR3aa: CASSLRGTGGADTQYF
abundance: .; j_gene: TRBJ1-1; d_gene: TRBD1; v_gene: TRBV5-1; CDR3nt: TGCGCCAGCAGCCCCCAACCTAATCTTCTTCCGGGACAGGGGGGGAACACTGAAGCTTTCTTT; CDR3aa: CASSPQPNLLPGQGGNTEAFF
abundance: .; j_gene: TRBJ1-5; d_gene: .; v_gene: TRBV6-5; CDR3nt: TGTGCCAGCAGTCTCGGACAATATCAGCCCCAGCATTTT; CDR3aa: CASSLGQYQPQHF
abundance: .; j_gene: TRBJ1-1; d_gene: .; v_gene: TRBV10-2; CDR3nt: TGCGCCAGCAGTGAGCAGGCAGGGAACACTGAAGCTTTCTTT; CDR3aa: CASSEQAGNTEAFF
abundance: .; j_gene: TRBJ2-1; d_gene: .; v_gene: TRBV5-6; CDR3nt: TGTGCCAGCAGCGTAGGACAGTTCAATGAGCAGTTCTTC; CDR3aa: CASSVGQFNEQFF
abundance: once; j_gene: TRBJ1-1; d_gene: .; v_gene: TRBV6-1; CDR3nt: TGTGCCAGCAGTGACGGTGCAGGGTTCACTGAAGCTTTCTTT; CDR3aa: CASSDGAGFTEAFF
abundance: .; j_gene: TRBJ2-5; d_gene: .; v_gene: TRBV3-1/TRBV3-2; CDR3nt: TGTGCCAGCAGCCAAGAGGGGCTGGGGTTTCAAGAGACCCAGTACTTC; CDR3aa: CASSQEGLGFQETQYF
abundance: once; j_gene: TRBJ1-5; d_gene: .; v_gene: TRBV11-3; CDR3nt: TGTGCCAGCAGCCCCCTAATGACAGGAAAGAGTAATCAGCCCCAGCATTTT; CDR3aa: CASSPLMTGKSNQPQHF
abundance: many; j_gene: TRBJ2-2; d_gene: .; v_gene: TRBV29-1; CDR3nt: TGCAGCGTTGATGGGCAGACCTCGAACACCGGGGAGCTGTTTTTT; CDR3aa: CSVDGQTSNTGELFF
abundance: .; j_gene: TRBJ1-1; d_gene: .; v_gene: TRBV29-1; CDR3nt: TGCAGCGTTGAAGATCTAACGGCTGAAGCTTTCTTT; CDR3aa: CSVEDLTAEAFF
abundance: .; j_gene: TRBJ2-7; d_gene: TRBD1; v_gene: TRBV9; CDR3nt: TGTGCCAGCAGCCCTGGACAGGGATACGAGCAGTACTTC; CDR3aa: CASSPGQGYEQYF
abundance: .; j_gene: TRBJ1-4; d_gene: TRBD1; v_gene: TRBV20-1; CDR3nt: TGCAGTGCTAGTAACAGGGGGCTTAATAATGAAAAACTGTTTTTT; CDR3aa: CSASNRGLNNEKLFF
abundance: few; j_gene: TRBJ1-4; d_gene: TRBD1; v_gene: TRBV6-5; CDR3nt: TGTGCCAGCAGTTCTCAGGGGGCTATATGGGAAAAACTGTTTTTT; CDR3aa: CASSSQGAIWEKLFF
abundance: .; j_gene: TRBJ2-5; d_gene: .; v_gene: TRBV11-2; CDR3nt: TGTGCCAGCAGCTTAGAGGGGGGAGAGACCCAGTACTTC; CDR3aa: CASSLEGGETQYF
abundance: .; j_gene: TRBJ2-7; d_gene: TRBD2; v_gene: TRBV7-9; CDR3nt: TGTGCCAGCAGCCCCGGGACTAGCGGTTACGAGCAGTACTTC; CDR3aa: CASSPGTSGYEQYF
abundance: medium-sized; j_gene: TRBJ1-2; d_gene: .; v_gene: TRBV27; CDR3nt: TGTGCCAGCAGTTTACTTGCAGGGGATGGCTACACCTTC; CDR3aa: CASSLLAGDGYTF
abundance: .; j_gene: TRBJ1-3; d_gene: .; v_gene: TRBV19; CDR3nt: TGTGCCAGTACAGGGGTAACTGGAAACACCATATATTTT; CDR3aa: CASTGVTGNTIYF